The T cell receptor (beta chain) described here comes from a study of CD8 T cells in Susac syndrome (dated by TCRdb to 2018 to 2020). Turning to the overall study: Repertoire sequencing was used to test whether CD8+ T cell activation and differentiation in Susac syndrome was antigen driven. The clonality of the CD8+ T cell repertoire was compared across approximately twelve healthy donors, about 14 Susac syndrome patients and 15 multiple sclerosis patients. The full study reports these points: The number of individuals in the TCR sequencing and HLA analysis was recognized as being relatively small.

Worth noting for this clonotype: Its antigen target is currently unknown. No base-level quality is on record; no much larger clone is a single base apart.

The germline V gene encodes CDR1 SGDLS and CDR2 YYNGEE. From the cysteine up to the phenylalanine, the CDR3 has a length of 13 residues. CDR3 DNA only is kept here, 39 bases in frame from base 1. V is reduced by 3 bases and J by 1 base, leaving a spacing of 8 bases between them. Peripheral blood CD8+ and CD4+ T cells from healthy donors, Susac syndrome patients and multiple sclerosis patients were profiled by high-throughput TCR beta sequencing. The multiple sclerosis controls were treatment-naive patients who had stable or active relapsing-remitting disease and met the revised McDonald criteria. Bulk CD8+ and CD4+ T cells were purified by magnetic negative isolation, whereas CD8+ TEMRA cells were enriched by FACS. Blood was drawn into EDTA tubes, processed within 24 hours, and PBMCs were isolated by density gradient centrifugation. PBMCs intended for TCR sequencing were frozen in liquid nitrogen and were later thawed in a 37 degrees C water bath. Purity of sorted or isolated CD4+, CD8+ and CD8+ TEMRA cells was at least 90%.

RNA was extracted with the RNeasy kit and 0.5 to 1 ug was reverse transcribed using random hexamers. The immunoSEQ multiplex PCR assay, covering 54 Vbeta and 13 Jbeta segments, was used to amplify TCR beta CDR3 regions. Bias from PCR amplification was corrected by using a synthetic template baseline for primer optimization and for computational correction. The original methods were these. Reads were annotated to V, D and J genes per IMGT and analyzed with immunoSEQ Analyzer, keeping only productive sequences. Clonality was calculated as one minus the Shannon entropy normalized by log2 of the number of productive unique sequences. For each patient and control, public and private clones were evaluated within the 100 most prevalent clones. A clone was defined as Susac-specific if it was absent from the healthy and MS cohorts, from about 1,100 published viral clones and from other ImmuneACCESS disease sequences. TCRdb reworked the public reads: Q25 trimming with fastp, MiXCR clone assembly, productive beta chains retained. Rows with one shared CDR3 protein collapse into an entry with the most common genes and DNA. It is TCRdb's table, rather than the study itself, that gives the V and J calls and clone size. This sample has 50,000 or so distinct CDR3 sequences in its table, and 93% of those were observed once. The ten largest clones add up to about 0.54% of the sample.

In this chain, TRBV9 is recombined with TRBJ2-7; D gene: possibly TRBD1, on 5 matching bases. The sequence was collected from a human donor with multiple sclerosis. The source material was CD8+ T cells from PBMCs. CDR3 loop: CASSADNSYEQYF. The base sequence is TGTGCCAGCAGCGCGGACAATTCCTACGAGCAGTACTTC. The full variable domain, completed from the reference TRBV9 and TRBJ2-7 proteins outside the CDR3, reads DSGVTQTPKHLITATGQRVTLRCSPRSGDLSVYWYQQSLDQGLQFLIQYYNGEERAKGNILERFSAQQFPDLHSELNLSSLELGDSALYFCASSADNSYEQYFGPGTRLTVT.